The rows below give T cell receptor beta chains drawn from one sample of a study of T-cell memory formation after mild COVID-19. TCRdb recomputed calls from the 5' RACE reads with MiXCR, one row per CDR3 protein. The data show 200,000 or so distinct CDR3 sequences, about a sixth seen once. Sample: PBMCs or a T cell subset sorted from them (not recorded which). The receptors were gathered from an adult woman who had mild COVID-19 (a few samples of this study predate the infection). Cell type and time point are not known. Both conserved end residues are part of each CDR3.

V gene	J gene	CDR3 protein
TRBV5-1	TRBJ2-5	CASSLDSGRETQYF
TRBV6-4	TRBJ2-7	CASSPTWLDYEQYF
TRBV20-1	TRBJ2-7	CSAVTLHEQYF
TRBV29-1	TRBJ2-7	CSGSGGRTYEQYF
TRBV5-1	TRBJ2-5	CASSPGGAEETQYF
TRBV12-3/TRBV12-4	TRBJ1-2	CASSTGGLQYGYTF
TRBV12-3/TRBV12-4	TRBJ2-2	CASSPLGRPNTGELFF
TRBV7-6	TRBJ2-1	CASSSKTSGSSYNEQFF
TRBV2	TRBJ1-2	CASSGTDRGRNGYTF
TRBV20-1	TRBJ2-7	CSARDQLGEQYF
TRBV20-1	TRBJ2-1	CSARDRTTYNEQFF
TRBV3-1	TRBJ2-1	CASSQTRGEQFF
TRBV12-3/TRBV12-4	TRBJ2-7	CASSRNPGTVHLGIYEQYF
TRBV5-6	TRBJ1-1	CASSYPPNTEAFF
TRBV5-1	TRBJ2-6	CASSLRVSGANVLTF
TRBV20-1	TRBJ1-4	CSAWEKGEKLFF
TRBV12-3/TRBV12-4	TRBJ1-3	CASRLGAIGGNTIYF
TRBV6-6	TRBJ1-1	CASSGFGGTTEAFF
TRBV12-3/TRBV12-4	TRBJ2-1	CASSLTAVTGNEQFF
TRBV12-3/TRBV12-4	TRBJ2-6	CASSSSGGSGANVLTF
TRBV28	TRBJ2-3	CASSLGQLLTDTQYF
TRBV10-3	TRBJ2-2	CAIRGTSGEYTGELFF
TRBV5-1	TRBJ2-3	CASSSGRPSTDTQYF
TRBV12-3/TRBV12-4	TRBJ1-1	CASSFSWRETEAFF
TRBV19	TRBJ2-3	CASSIRGRSTDTQYF
TRBV10-3	TRBJ1-3	CAIQDRAGNTIYF